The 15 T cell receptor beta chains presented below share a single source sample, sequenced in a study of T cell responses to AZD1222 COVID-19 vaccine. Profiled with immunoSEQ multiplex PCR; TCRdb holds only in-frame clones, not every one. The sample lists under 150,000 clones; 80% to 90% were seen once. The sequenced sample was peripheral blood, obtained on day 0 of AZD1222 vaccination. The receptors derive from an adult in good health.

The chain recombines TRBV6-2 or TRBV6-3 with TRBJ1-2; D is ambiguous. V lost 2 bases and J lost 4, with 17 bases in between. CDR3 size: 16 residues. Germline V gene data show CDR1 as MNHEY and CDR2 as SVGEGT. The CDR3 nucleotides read TGTGCCAGCAGTTACGACCAGGCGAACTGGCCCTATGGCTACACCTTC. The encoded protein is CASSYDQANWPYGYTF.

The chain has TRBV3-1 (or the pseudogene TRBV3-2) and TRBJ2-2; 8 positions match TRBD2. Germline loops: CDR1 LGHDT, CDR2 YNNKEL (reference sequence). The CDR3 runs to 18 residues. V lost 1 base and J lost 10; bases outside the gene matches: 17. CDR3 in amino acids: CASSQGSSGRLPGEELFF. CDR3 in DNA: TGTGCCAGCAGCCAAGGATCGAGCGGGAGACTTCCTGGGGAGGAGCTGTTTTTT.

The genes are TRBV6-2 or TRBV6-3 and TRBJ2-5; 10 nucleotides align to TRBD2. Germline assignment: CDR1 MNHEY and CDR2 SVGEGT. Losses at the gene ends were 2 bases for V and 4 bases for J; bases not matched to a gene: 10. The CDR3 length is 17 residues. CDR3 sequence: CASSYPHRLAGVETQYF. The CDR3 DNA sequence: TGTGCCAGCAGTTACCCTCACCGCCTAGCGGGAGTAGAGACCCAGTACTTC.

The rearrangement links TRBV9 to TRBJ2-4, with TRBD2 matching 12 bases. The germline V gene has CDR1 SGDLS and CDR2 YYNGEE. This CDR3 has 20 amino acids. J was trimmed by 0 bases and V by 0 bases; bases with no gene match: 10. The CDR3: CASSVGTSGTDLVAKNIQYF. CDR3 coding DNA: TGTGCCAGCAGCGTAGGGACTAGCGGGACTGACCTTGTAGCCAAAAACATTCAGTACTTC. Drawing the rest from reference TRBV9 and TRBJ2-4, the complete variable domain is DSGVTQTPKHLITATGQRVTLRCSPRSGDLSVYWYQQSLDQGLQFLIQYYNGEERAKGNILERFSAQQFPDLHSELNLSSLELGDSALYFCASSVGTSGTDLVAKNIQYFGAGTRLSVL.

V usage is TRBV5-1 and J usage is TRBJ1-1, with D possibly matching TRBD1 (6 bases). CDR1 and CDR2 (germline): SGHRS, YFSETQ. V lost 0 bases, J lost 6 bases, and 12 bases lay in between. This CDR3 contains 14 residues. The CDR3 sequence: CASSLGQEAAEAFF. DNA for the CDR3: TGCGCCAGCAGCTTGGGACAGGAAGCGGCTGAAGCTTTCTTT.

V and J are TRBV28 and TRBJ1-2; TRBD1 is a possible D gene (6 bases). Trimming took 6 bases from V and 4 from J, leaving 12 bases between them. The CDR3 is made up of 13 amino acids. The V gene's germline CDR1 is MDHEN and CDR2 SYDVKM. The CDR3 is CASSFQGSYGYTF. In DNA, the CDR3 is TGTGCCAGCAGCTTCCAGGGGTCCTATGGCTACACCTTC.

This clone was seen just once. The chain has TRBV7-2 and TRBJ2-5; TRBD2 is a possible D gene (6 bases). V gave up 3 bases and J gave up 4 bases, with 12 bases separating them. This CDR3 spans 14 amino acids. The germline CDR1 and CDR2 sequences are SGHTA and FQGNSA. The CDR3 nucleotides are TGTGCCAGCAGCTTTGGGGGGAGGCGAGAGACCCAGTACTTC. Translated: CASSFGGRRETQYF.

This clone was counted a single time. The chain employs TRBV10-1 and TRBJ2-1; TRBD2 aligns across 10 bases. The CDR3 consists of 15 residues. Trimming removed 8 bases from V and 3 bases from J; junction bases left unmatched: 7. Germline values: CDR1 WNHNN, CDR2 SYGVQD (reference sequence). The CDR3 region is CASGRTSGLYNEQFF. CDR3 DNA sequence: TGCGCCAGCGGCAGGACTAGCGGACTCTACAATGAGCAGTTCTTC.

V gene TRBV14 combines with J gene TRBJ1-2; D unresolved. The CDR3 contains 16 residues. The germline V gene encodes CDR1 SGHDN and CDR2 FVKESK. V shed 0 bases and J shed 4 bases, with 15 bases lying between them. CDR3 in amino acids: CASSQEGRALSYGYTF. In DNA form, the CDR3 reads TGTGCCAGCAGCCAAGAAGGAAGGGCGCTGAGCTATGGCTACACCTTC. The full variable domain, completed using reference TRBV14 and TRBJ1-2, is EAGVTQFPSHSVIEKGQTVTLRCDPISGHDNLYWYRRVMGKEIKFLLHFVKESKQDESGMPNNRFLAERTGGTYSTLKVQPAELEDSGVYFCASSQEGRALSYGYTFGSGTRLTVV.

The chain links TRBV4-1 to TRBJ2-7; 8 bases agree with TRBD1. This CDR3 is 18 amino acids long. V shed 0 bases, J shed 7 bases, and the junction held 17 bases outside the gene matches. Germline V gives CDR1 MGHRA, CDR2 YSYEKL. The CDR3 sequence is CASSQDWGMSQGGKEQYF. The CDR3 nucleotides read TGCGCCAGCAGCCAAGATTGGGGGATGTCACAGGGGGGCAAGGAGCAGTACTTC.

The CDR3 loop reads CASSLRGTDLTYEQYF. The DNA of the CDR3 is TGTGCCAGCAGCTTAAGGGGGACAGACTTAACCTACGAGCAGTACTTC. The chain couples TRBV7-3 to TRBJ2-7; TRBD1 aligns across 7 bases. The CDR3 is 16 residues long. The V segment lost 1 base and the J segment 2 bases; nucleotides outside the gene matches: 8. Germline V lookup: CDR1 SGHTA, CDR2 FQGTGA.

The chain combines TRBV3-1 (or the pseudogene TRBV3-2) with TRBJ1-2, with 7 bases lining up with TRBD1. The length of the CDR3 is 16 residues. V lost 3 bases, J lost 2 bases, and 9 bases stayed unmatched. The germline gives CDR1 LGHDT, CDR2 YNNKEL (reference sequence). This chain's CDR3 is CASSHRGSGGNYGYTF. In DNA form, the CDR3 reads TGTGCCAGCAGCCACAGGGGGTCTGGGGGCAACTATGGCTACACCTTC.

CDR3 amino acids: CASSLAGMGETQYF. DNA for the CDR3: TGTGCCAGCAGCTTAGCCGGTATGGGAGAGACCCAGTACTTC. The rearrangement links TRBV7-8 to TRBJ2-5; D not resolved. Trimming pared 0 bases from V and 4 bases from J, leaving 9 bases between. The CDR3 covers 14 residues. The germline CDR1 and CDR2 sequences are SGHVS and FQNEAQ. The full variable domain, in which reference TRBV7-8 and TRBJ2-5 provide the parts outside the CDR3, is GAGVSQSPRYKVAKRGQDVALRCDPISGHVSLFWYQQALGQGPEFLTYFQNEAQLDKSGLPSDRFFAERPEGSVSTLKIQRTQQEDSAVYLCASSLAGMGETQYFGPGTRLLVL.

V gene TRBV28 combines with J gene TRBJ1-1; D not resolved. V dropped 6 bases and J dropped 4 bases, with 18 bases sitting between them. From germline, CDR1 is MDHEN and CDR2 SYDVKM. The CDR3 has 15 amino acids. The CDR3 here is CASSPPWEVGTEAFF. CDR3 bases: TGTGCCAGCAGCCCCCCCTGGGAGGTAGGCACTGAAGCTTTCTTT. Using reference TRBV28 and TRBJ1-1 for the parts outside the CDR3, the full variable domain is DVKVTQSSRYLVKRTGEKVFLECVQDMDHENMFWYRQDPGLGLRLIYFSYDVKMKEKGDIPEGYSVSREKKERFSLILESASTNQTSMYLCASSPPWEVGTEAFFGQGTRLTVV.

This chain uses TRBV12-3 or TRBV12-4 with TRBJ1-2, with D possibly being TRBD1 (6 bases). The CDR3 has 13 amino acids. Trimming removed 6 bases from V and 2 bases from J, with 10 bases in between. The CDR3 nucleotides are TGTGCCAGCAGCGCAGGGGCCAACTATGGCTACACCTTC. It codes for CASSAGANYGYTF.